One sample yielded the 7 T cell receptor beta chains listed below, sequenced in a study of metastatic and nonmetastatic thyroid tumors. TCRdb re-clonotyped the PCR reads through MiXCR. The sample records around 15,000 clones, under 30% being singletons. Thyroid surgery took place with no prior treatment in any patient. Sequencing was done on a sample of adjacent normal tissue. Receptors originate from a female donor with papillary thyroid cancer or a benign thyroid nodule (not recorded which). Some clones in this sample may be carry-over from other donors' samples.

This clone was observed a few times. The chain joins TRBV19 to TRBJ1-2, with D perhaps TRBD1 (5 bases). The CDR3 is made up of 13 amino acids. The germline V and J ends were trimmed by 10 bases and 9 bases, with 21 bases remaining between them. In germline, CDR1 is LNHDA, CDR2 SQIVND (reference sequence). The CDR3 region is CAIGVPGRYCYTF. The CDR3 region has the DNA TGTGCCATCGGGGTTCCAGGGAGGTATTGCTACACCTTC.

This clone is medium-sized within its sample. This chain uses TRBV20-1 with TRBJ2-7, with D possibly being TRBD1 (5 bases). Germline V gives CDR1 DFQATT, CDR2 SNEGSKA (reference sequence). The CDR3 spans 14 residues. V was cut by 6 bases and J by 3 bases, with 18 bases left in between. The CDR3 sequence: CSAGRTDTYYEQYF. The CDR3 region has the DNA TGCAGTGCCGGTCGGACGGACACCTACTACGAGCAGTACTTC.

This clone has just a few counts. A junction end diverges from the germline sequence, so it may reflect a read error. V usage is TRBV6-9 and J usage is TRBJ1-2, with 7 bases matching TRBD1. This CDR3 is 14 amino acids long. CDR1 is MNHGY and CDR2 is SVAAGI in the germline V gene. In DNA, the CDR3 is TGTGCCAGCAGTGCTCGAGACAGGGCTCTGGGCTACACTTTC. Its translation: CASSARDRALGYTF.

In the case of this clone: This clone may be a read error of a much larger clone one base away. This chain connects TRBV5-6 to TRBJ2-7, with D possibly being TRBD1 or TRBD2 (5 bases each). Looked up from germline, CDR1 is SGHDT and CDR2 is YYEEEE. There are 13 residues in the CDR3. The CDR3 loop reads CANSPRGDYEQYF. In DNA form, the CDR3 reads TGTGCCAACAGCCCCCGAGGGGACTACGAGCAGTACTTC.

This clone counts as medium-sized. The V gene is TRBV20-1, the J gene TRBJ2-7; 9 bases agree with TRBD1. V trimming: 6 bases; J trimming: 0 bases; junction bases outside the gene matches: 3. The CDR3 has 13 amino acids. The germline V gene has CDR1 DFQATT and CDR2 SNEGSKA (reference sequence). In DNA form, the CDR3 reads TGCAGTGCCGGGACAGGGAACTCCTACGAGCAGTACTTC. Translating it yields CSAGTGNSYEQYF.

This clone was counted a few times. J is TRBJ2-7 and V is TRBV6-2 or TRBV6-3; D gene unclear. This CDR3 contains 12 residues. CDR1 and CDR2 from the germline V gene are MNHEY and SVGEGT. Trimming cost V 6 bases and J 7 bases, with 13 bases left between them. The DNA of the CDR3 is TGTGCCAGCAGGGTGGGCCCAATGGAGCAGTACTTC. Translated: CASRVGPMEQYF.

Judged by abundance, this clone is medium-sized. The CDR3 spells CASSGQDRALGYTF. The CDR3 DNA reads TGTGCCAGCAGTGGTCAAGACAGGGCTCTGGGCTACACCTTC. This sequence joins TRBV6-1 and TRBJ1-2, with 7 bases aligning to TRBD1. CDR1 MNHNS and CDR2 SASEGT come from the germline V gene. The CDR3 totals 14 residues. Losses at the gene ends were 4 bases for V and 8 bases for J; bases not matched to a gene: 10.